Below are 32 T cell receptor beta chains sequenced from a single sample in a study of blood T cell repertoires in COVID-19. Some clones are missing from TCRdb's copy, which holds only in-frame ones; the method was immunoSEQ multiplex PCR. The table shows roughly 280,000 clones, with approximately 86% occurring only once. Source material: peripheral blood. Every receptor here comes from a young man with active or convalescent COVID-19.

This chain links TRBV28 with TRBJ1-3, with TRBD1 as a possible D gene (5 bases). Germline CDR1 reads MDHEN; CDR2 reads SYDVKM. CDR3 length equals 18 residues. V dropped 1 base and J dropped 0 bases, with 16 bases sitting between them. In DNA, the CDR3 is TGTGCCAGCAGTTTATTGAATCCAGGGTTGATCTCTGGAAACACCATATATTTT. The encoded protein is CASSLLNPGLISGNTIYF. The complete variable domain, with remaining parts taken from reference TRBV28 and TRBJ1-3, reads DVKVTQSSRYLVKRTGEKVFLECVQDMDHENMFWYRQDPGLGLRLIYFSYDVKMKEKGDIPEGYSVSREKKERFSLILESASTNQTSMYLCASSLLNPGLISGNTIYFGEGSWLTVV.

This chain joins TRBV13 and TRBJ2-2; D gene unclear. There are 12 residues in the CDR3. V lost 2 bases, J lost 7 bases, and 5 bases lay in between. CDR1 PRHDT and CDR2 FYEKMQ come from the germline V gene (reference sequence). The CDR3 here is CASSLQVGELFF. Here the CDR3 DNA reads TGTGCCAGCAGCTTACAGGTCGGGGAGCTGTTTTTT.

This clone occurred a few times. The rearrangement joins TRBV5-1 to TRBJ1-2; TRBD1 matches at 9 bases. The germline V gene encodes CDR1 SGHRS and CDR2 YFSETQ. This CDR3 has 15 amino acids. With 4 bases clipped from V and 8 bases from J, the junction kept 12 bases outside the gene matches. Here the CDR3 DNA reads TGCGCCAGCAGCCCGGGTGGGACAGGGAGTTACGGCTACACCTTC. It specifies CASSPGGTGSYGYTF.

The chain couples TRBV9 to TRBJ2-5; TRBD2 might be the D (6 bases). The CDR3 consists of 15 residues. The germline V and J ends were trimmed by 1 base and 0 bases, with 10 bases remaining between them. Germline V gene data show CDR1 as SGDLS and CDR2 as YYNGEE. The CDR3 sequence is CASSVFGGNQETQYF. CDR3 sequence (DNA): TGTGCCAGCAGCGTATTTGGGGGGAACCAAGAGACCCAGTACTTC.

V gene TRBV6-6 combines with J gene TRBJ2-3, with D unclear. Germline loops: CDR1 MNHNY, CDR2 SVGAGI (reference sequence). The V end was cut by 6 bases, the J end by 6 bases, with 7 bases between. The CDR3 is 11 residues long. DNA of the CDR3: TGTGCCAGCAGCAGATCCGATACGCAGTATTTT. Encoded protein: CASSRSDTQYF.

This chain joins TRBV5-1 and TRBJ2-3; D not certain. The CDR3 has 15 residues. Germline lookup yields CDR1 SGHRS and CDR2 YFSETQ. The V end was cut by 4 bases, the J end by 0 bases, with 12 bases between. As DNA, the CDR3 is TGCGCCAGCAGCCTAGTCGTTAGTAGCACAGATACGCAGTATTTT. The encoded protein is CASSLVVSSTDTQYF.

This chain joins TRBV7-8 and TRBJ1-1; D gene uncertain. From germline, CDR1 is SGHVS and CDR2 FQNEAQ. V was shortened by 2 bases and J by 4 bases, with 5 bases between the two germline ends. The CDR3 extends over 12 amino acids. In DNA, the CDR3 is TGTGCCAGCAGCTTACGACTCACTGAAGCTTTCTTT. Its protein is CASSLRLTEAFF.

The rearrangement uses TRBV2 and TRBJ1-1; D gene unclear. From germline, CDR1 is SNHLY and CDR2 FYNNEI. V was trimmed by 6 bases and J by 5 bases, leaving 13 bases between them. The length of the CDR3 is 13 residues. This chain's CDR3 is CASSKEVMTEAFF. DNA of the CDR3: TGTGCCAGCAGCAAAGAGGTGATGACTGAAGCTTTCTTT.

The chain couples TRBV11-2 to TRBJ2-3, with 7 bases matching TRBD1. This CDR3 is built from 15 residues. With V trimmed by 5 bases and J by 3 bases, 8 bases remained unmatched. CDR1 is SGHAT and CDR2 is FQNNGV in the germline V gene. The CDR3 nucleotides read TGTGCCAGCAGCCCGCAACAGGGGTTTACAGATACGCAGTATTTT. Amino acids: CASSPQQGFTDTQYF.

V is TRBV9 and J is TRBJ1-1, with a possible D match to TRBD1 (6 bases). This CDR3 is built from 15 residues. Looked up from germline, CDR1 is SGDLS and CDR2 is YYNGEE. V was trimmed by 4 bases and J by 5 bases, leaving 18 bases between them. CDR3 nucleotide sequence: TGTGCCAGCAGCCCCACCTCCCGCAGGGGAACTGAAGCTTTCTTT. Amino acids: CASSPTSRRGTEAFF.

In its sample, this clone was seen once. The J gene is TRBJ1-1, the V gene TRBV5-4, with D perhaps TRBD1 (5 bases). Germline-derived CDR1 and CDR2 are SGHNT and YYREEE (reference sequence). The ends were cut back, 7 bases at V and 2 bases at J, with 9 bases in the middle. The CDR3 is 12 residues long. Written as DNA, the CDR3 is TGTGCCAGCGGGGGGAAAAACACTGAAGCTTTCTTT. Residues: CASGGKNTEAFF.

This chain links TRBV19 with TRBJ2-6; possible D gene TRBD1, 6 bases. This CDR3 contains 15 residues. Germline loops: CDR1 LNHDA, CDR2 SQIVND (reference sequence). Trimming stripped 11 bases from V and 2 bases from J, with 16 bases between. The CDR3 DNA follows: TGTGCCTCCAGGGGAAAAGAGGCTGGGGCCAACGTCCTGACTTTC. It codes for CASRGKEAGANVLTF.

The chain carries TRBV4-1 and TRBJ1-1; 10 nucleotides align to TRBD1. The germline gives CDR1 MGHRA, CDR2 YSYEKL. CDR3 length: 16 amino acids. After removal of 1 base from V and 4 bases from J, the junction contained 6 bases not matched to a gene. This CDR3 is CASSQGRWTGGTEAFF. The CDR3 nucleotides read TGCGCCAGCAGCCAAGGTCGATGGACAGGGGGCACTGAAGCTTTCTTT.

The rearrangement links TRBV4-1 to TRBJ2-7, with TRBD1 identical over 7 bases. The CDR3 is 17 residues long. Germline lookup yields CDR1 MGHRA and CDR2 YSYEKL. Unmatched junction bases numbered 9, after V lost 1 base and J lost 0 bases. In DNA form, the CDR3 reads TGCGCCAGCAGCCAAGCTTACCTGGACAGGAGCTCCTACGAGCAGTACTTC. Translating gives CASSQAYLDRSSYEQYF.

Points on this clone: Other DNA variants within this sample encode the same CDR3. The gene calls are TRBV18 and TRBJ1-4; TRBD1 matches at 7 bases. Germline CDR1 reads KGHSH; CDR2 reads LQKENI. Trimming took 3 bases from V and 6 from J; bases not matched to a gene: 1. The CDR3 has 13 residues. The CDR3 loop reads CASSPGTDEKLFF. The CDR3 DNA sequence: TGTGCCAGCTCACCCGGGACAGATGAAAAACTGTTTTTT.

The rearrangement uses TRBV5-5 and TRBJ2-7, with 7 bases identical to TRBD2. The germline CDR1 and CDR2 sequences are SGHKS and YYEKEE (reference sequence). The CDR3 sequence is 13 residues long. Losses at the gene ends were 4 bases for V and 2 bases for J; bases not matched to a gene: 3. The CDR3 region is CASSPRGAYEQYF. CDR3 DNA sequence: TGTGCCAGCAGCCCCCGGGGGGCCTACGAGCAGTACTTC.

The rearrangement uses TRBV4-1 and TRBJ2-5, with D possibly matching TRBD2 (6 bases). Germline V CDR1 and CDR2: MGHRA, YSYEKL. The CDR3 sequence is 15 residues long. With 1 base removed from V and 2 bases from J, the gap between germline ends came to 11 bases. The CDR3 DNA reads TGCGCCAGCAGCCAAGTGGGACTCAAACAAGAGACCCAGTACTTC. This translates into CASSQVGLKQETQYF.

The J gene is TRBJ1-2, the V gene TRBV6-1, with D perhaps matching TRBD1 (6 bases). This CDR3 has 14 amino acids. Trimming pared 2 bases from V and 8 bases from J, leaving 15 bases between. Per germline, CDR1 MNHNS and CDR2 SASEGT. The CDR3 spells CASSELGQPRGYTF. The CDR3, as DNA: TGTGCCAGCAGTGAACTTGGACAGCCTAGGGGCTACACCTTC.

The V call is TRBV7-2, the J call TRBJ1-6; weak D call: TRBD1 (5 bases). The V and J ends lost 2 bases and 9 bases respectively, with 17 bases between them. This CDR3 region has 16 residues. Germline CDR1 reads SGHTA; CDR2 reads FQGNSA. The CDR3 here is CASSLNVPAGRSPLHF. In DNA, the CDR3 is TGTGCCAGCAGCTTAAACGTCCCCGCGGGACGTTCACCCCTCCACTTT.

The V and J genes are TRBV7-2 and TRBJ2-1, with 7 bases matching TRBD2. J lost 7 bases, V lost 2 bases, and 8 bases had no gene match. The CDR3 totals 15 residues. Looked up from germline, CDR1 is SGHTA and CDR2 is FQGNSA. CDR3 loop: CASSLSGDQRNEQFF. The CDR3 DNA is TGTGCCAGCAGCTTAAGCGGGGACCAGAGGAATGAGCAGTTCTTC.

The rearrangement joins TRBV2 to TRBJ2-2, with D possibly TRBD1 on 6 matching bases. There are 14 residues in the CDR3. V was clipped by 4 bases and J by 7 bases, with 13 bases between them. In germline, CDR1 is SNHLY, CDR2 FYNNEI. CDR3 loop: CASSAEQGVGELFF. The CDR3 DNA reads TGTGCCAGCAGTGCGGAACAGGGAGTCGGGGAGCTGTTTTTT.

The V and J genes are TRBV6-5 and TRBJ1-1; D gene uncertain. This CDR3 has 12 amino acids. V was shortened by 10 bases and J by 7 bases, with 16 bases between the two germline ends. Germline lookup yields CDR1 MNHEY and CDR2 SVGAGI. This CDR3 reads CAIPPGSGEAFF. The CDR3 DNA follows: TGTGCCATCCCCCCTGGATCGGGTGAAGCTTTCTTT.

This clone was picked up one time. The chain recombines TRBV28 with TRBJ2-6; perhaps TRBD2 as D (6 bases). Germline CDR1 is MDHEN and CDR2 is SYDVKM. The CDR3 totals 16 residues. V gave up 7 bases and J gave up 3 bases, with 16 bases separating them. For the CDR3, the DNA is TGTGCCAGCACCGGGGGTCCCCTGGGTGGGGCCAACGTCCTGACTTTC. Its protein is CASTGGPLGGANVLTF.

The V call is TRBV5-5, the J call TRBJ1-6, with 10 bases lining up with TRBD1. CDR3 length: 16 residues. The J segment lost 4 bases and the V segment lost 4 bases, leaving 5 bases of the junction unmatched. Germline V lookup: CDR1 SGHKS, CDR2 YYEKEE (reference sequence). Here the CDR3 DNA reads TGTGCCAGCAGCCGGGGGACAGGGGTTTATAATTCACCCCTCCACTTT. Protein product: CASSRGTGVYNSPLHF. Full variable domain (outside the CDR3, taken from reference TRBV5-5 and TRBJ1-6): DAGVTQSPTHLIKTRGQQVTLRCSPISGHKSVSWYQQVLGQGPQFIFQYYEKEERGRGNFPDRFSARQFPNYSSELNVNALLLGDSALYLCASSRGTGVYNSPLHFGNGTRLTVT.

This clone appeared once. The chain couples TRBV19 to TRBJ1-5; D gene unclear. Germline V lookup: CDR1 LNHDA, CDR2 SQIVND (reference sequence). This CDR3 is built from 16 residues. V shed 6 bases and J shed 4 bases, with 19 bases lying between them. The CDR3 nucleotides are TGTGCCAGTAGCAATGGCCGGGGTAGTCGAAATCAGCCCCAGCATTTT. This sequence encodes CASSNGRGSRNQPQHF.

The rearrangement joins TRBV10-1 to TRBJ1-5, with 10 positions matching TRBD1. V was clipped by 11 bases and J by 0 bases; unmatched bases: 7. This CDR3 is built from 15 residues. Germline values: CDR1 WNHNN, CDR2 SYGVQD (reference sequence). CDR3 residues: CAAGTGAYSNQPQHF. DNA for the CDR3: TGCGCCGCCGGGACAGGGGCATATAGCAATCAGCCCCAGCATTTT.

This clone was counted once. The chain carries TRBV2 and TRBJ2-3; 7 nucleotides align to TRBD2. Germline assignment: CDR1 SNHLY and CDR2 FYNNEI. V lost 6 bases, J lost 0 bases, and 9 bases stayed unmatched. The CDR3 runs to 16 residues. The CDR3 reads CASRSWGGFSTDTQYF. CDR3 DNA sequence: TGTGCCAGCAGGTCGTGGGGGGGGTTTAGCACAGATACGCAGTATTTT.

The chain employs TRBV7-9 and TRBJ1-2; the match to TRBD1 covers 7 bases. J was trimmed by 8 bases and V by 1 base; bases with no gene match: 7. Germline CDR1 SEHNR, CDR2 FQNEAQ (reference sequence). The CDR3 has 14 residues. The CDR3 coding sequence is TGTGCCAGCAGCTTAGAGGACAGGCCCTTGGGCTACACCTTC. It encodes CASSLEDRPLGYTF.

The chain recombines TRBV7-9 with TRBJ1-4; 9 bases line up with TRBD1. V shed 7 bases and J 5 bases; nucleotides not matched to a gene: 5. CDR1 is SEHNR and CDR2 is FQNEAQ in the germline V gene (reference sequence). This CDR3 comprises 14 residues. In DNA form, the CDR3 reads TGTGCCAGCACCCGGACAGGGGTGAATGAAAAACTGTTTTTT. This codes for CASTRTGVNEKLFF.

This clone was detected once. The J gene is TRBJ1-2, the V gene TRBV6-2 or TRBV6-3; D possibly corresponds to TRBD1 (5 bases). CDR1 is MNHEY and CDR2 is SVGEGT in the germline V gene. Between the trimmed V and J ends, which lost 4 bases and 7 bases, there was a span of 16 bases. The CDR3 covers 14 residues. The CDR3 DNA sequence: TGTGCCAGCAGTTTTACCGGCAGGGATGGTGGCTACACCTTC. This translates into CASSFTGRDGGYTF.

The chain has TRBV6-2 or TRBV6-3 and TRBJ1-5; no clear D. The germline V gene encodes CDR1 MNHEY and CDR2 SVGEGT. Trimming took 2 bases from V and 6 from J, leaving 17 bases between them. This CDR3 is 16 amino acids long. CDR3 in DNA: TGTGCCAGCAGTTACCCCCCCGTGGGGAGCGGTCAGCCCCAGCATTTT. This encodes CASSYPPVGSGQPQHF.

This clone was observed once. V usage is TRBV5-8 and J usage is TRBJ1-4; weak D call: TRBD1 (5 bases). Germline CDR1 is SGHTS and CDR2 is YDEGEE. The CDR3 covers 15 residues. V gave up 5 bases and J gave up 1 base, with 12 bases separating them. DNA for the CDR3: TGTGCCAGCAGAGCCTCAGGGTTAACTAATGAAAAACTGTTTTTT. Translated: CASRASGLTNEKLFF.